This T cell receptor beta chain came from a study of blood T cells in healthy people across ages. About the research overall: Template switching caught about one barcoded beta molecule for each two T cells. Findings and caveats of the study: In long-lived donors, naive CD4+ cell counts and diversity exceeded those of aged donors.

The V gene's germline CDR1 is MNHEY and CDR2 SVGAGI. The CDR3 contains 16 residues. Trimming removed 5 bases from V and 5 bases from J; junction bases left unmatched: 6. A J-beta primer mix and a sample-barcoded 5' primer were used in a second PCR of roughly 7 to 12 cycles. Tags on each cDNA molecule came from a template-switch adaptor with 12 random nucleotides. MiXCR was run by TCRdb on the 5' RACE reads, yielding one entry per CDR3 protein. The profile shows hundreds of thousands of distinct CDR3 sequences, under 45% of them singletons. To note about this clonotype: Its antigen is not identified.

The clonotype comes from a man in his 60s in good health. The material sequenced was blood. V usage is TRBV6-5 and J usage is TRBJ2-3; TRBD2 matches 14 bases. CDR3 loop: CASSQRTSGGLDTQYF. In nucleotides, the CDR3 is TGTGCCAGCAGTCAAAGGACTAGCGGGGGGTTAGATACGCAGTATTTT.